The 16 T cell receptor beta chains below come from one sample, sequenced in a study of blood T cell repertoires in COVID-19. Using immunoSEQ multiplex PCR, the repertoire was profiled, and TCRdb retains in-frame clones only, with some absent. The table lists around 300,000 clones, about 90% of them singletons. What was sequenced was peripheral blood. The origin of the receptors is a young man with active or convalescent COVID-19.

Remarks on this clone: Other DNA sequences in the sample encode the same CDR3. V usage is TRBV5-1 and J usage is TRBJ2-1; 10 bases map to TRBD1. The length of the CDR3 is 15 residues. The V segment lost 3 bases and the J segment 4 bases; nucleotides outside the gene matches: 4. Per germline, CDR1 SGHRS and CDR2 YFSETQ. The CDR3 sequence: CASSSGQGGYNEQFF. The CDR3 nucleotides read TGCGCCAGCAGCTCCGGACAGGGGGGATACAATGAGCAGTTCTTC.

This clone was seen a handful of times. The chain combines TRBV2 with TRBJ2-7, with TRBD1 identical over 8 bases. The germline gives CDR1 SNHLY, CDR2 FYNNEI. The CDR3 runs 16 residues. Losses at the gene ends were 11 bases for V and 1 base for J; bases not matched to a gene: 16. CDR3 loop: CAAMTGVTSPSYEQYF. The CDR3 DNA sequence: TGTGCCGCCATGACAGGGGTCACCTCACCATCCTACGAGCAGTACTTC.

This chain links TRBV19 with TRBJ1-5; TRBD1 aligns across 9 bases. CDR1 is LNHDA, CDR2 SQIVND, per germline (reference sequence). With 6 bases clipped from V and 4 bases from J, the junction kept 7 bases outside the gene matches. The CDR3 length is 15 residues. This chain's CDR3 is CASSLDRGGNQPQHF. The DNA of the CDR3 is TGTGCCAGTAGCTTGGACAGGGGTGGGAATCAGCCCCAGCATTTT.

This clone was seen once. The chain recombines TRBV4-3 with TRBJ2-1; possibly TRBD1 for D (6 bases). Germline V gives CDR1 LGHNA, CDR2 YSLEER. Trimming removed 4 bases from V and 6 bases from J, with 22 bases in between. The CDR3 is 17 amino acids. Here the CDR3 reads CASSRKSLGQGTNEQFF. The CDR3 DNA sequence: TGCGCCAGCAGCCGAAAGTCGTTGGGGCAGGGGACCAATGAGCAGTTCTTC.

The chain couples TRBV5-6 to TRBJ2-1, with 13 positions matching TRBD2. Germline V CDR1 and CDR2: SGHDT, YYEEEE. This CDR3 is 15 amino acids long. The V and J ends lost 1 base and 9 bases, in that order; junction bases with no gene match: 4. This chain's CDR3 is CASSLLLAGGFEQFF. In nucleotides, the CDR3 is TGTGCCAGCAGCTTGCTACTAGCGGGAGGGTTTGAGCAGTTCTTC.

The chain is built from TRBV5-8 and TRBJ2-2, with 10 bases aligning to TRBD2. This CDR3 is 17 amino acids long. The germline V gene has CDR1 SGHTS and CDR2 YDEGEE. V dropped 4 bases and J dropped 4; count of bases not matched to a gene: 10. The CDR3 region has the DNA TGTGCCAGCAGCCGAACCATTGTAGCGGGAGGCACCGGGGAGCTGTTTTTT. This codes for CASSRTIVAGGTGELFF.

V is TRBV19 and J is TRBJ1-1; D ambiguous. The CDR3 length is 13 residues. V was shortened by 3 bases and J by 4 bases, with 9 bases between the two germline ends. Germline CDR1 is LNHDA and CDR2 is SQIVND (reference sequence). The CDR3 reads CASSMSGLTEAFF. The DNA for the CDR3 is TGTGCCAGTAGTATGTCTGGGCTCACTGAAGCTTTCTTT.

V is TRBV6-1 and J is TRBJ1-2, with D unclear. Trimming took 2 bases from V and 2 from J, leaving 9 bases between them. This CDR3 spans 14 amino acids. The germline CDR1 and CDR2 sequences are MNHNS and SASEGT. CDR3 protein: CASSESGENYGYTF. CDR3 nucleotides: TGTGCCAGCAGTGAAAGTGGAGAGAACTATGGCTACACCTTC.

The chain combines TRBV11-2 with TRBJ2-1, with D possibly being TRBD1 (5 bases). Looked up from germline, CDR1 is SGHAT and CDR2 is FQNNGV. V lost 4 bases and J lost 5, with 15 bases in between. This CDR3 is built from 15 residues. The CDR3 loop reads CASSSRQTKDNEQFF. Written as DNA, the CDR3 is TGTGCCAGCAGCTCTCGACAGACGAAAGACAATGAGCAGTTCTTC.

The chain carries TRBV2 and TRBJ2-6; 9 nucleotides align to TRBD1. From germline, CDR1 is SNHLY and CDR2 FYNNEI. This CDR3 spans 17 amino acids. Trimming took 8 bases from V and 0 from J; bases not matched to a gene: 8. Written as DNA, the CDR3 is TGTGCCAGCCGTGGACAGGGGCCGTCCTCTGGGGCCAACGTCCTGACTTTC. Translated, it gives CASRGQGPSSGANVLTF.

The chain joins TRBV10-3 to TRBJ1-1, with 10 bases matching TRBD1. CDR3 length equals 15 residues. The V segment lost 10 bases and the J segment 0 bases; nucleotides outside the gene matches: 8. Germline CDR1 reads ENHRY; CDR2 reads SYGVKD. This CDR3 reads CATRQGAAMNTEAFF. For the CDR3, the DNA is TGTGCCACCCGACAGGGGGCCGCGATGAACACTGAAGCTTTCTTT.

This chain uses TRBV25-1 with TRBJ2-3, with TRBD2 as a possible D gene (6 bases). V lost 1 base and J 5 bases, leaving 13 bases between the germline ends. This CDR3 has 15 residues. CDR1 is MGHDK, CDR2 SYGVNS, per germline. The CDR3 is CASSELGAEGDTQYF. The CDR3 DNA sequence: TGTGCCAGCAGTGAATTAGGGGCGGAGGGAGATACGCAGTATTTT. The whole variable domain, filled in from reference TRBV25-1 and TRBJ2-3, reads EADIYQTPRYLVIGTGKKITLECSQTMGHDKMYWYQQDPGMELHLIHYSYGVNSTEKGDLSSESTVSRIRTEHFPLTLESARPSHTSQYLCASSELGAEGDTQYFGPGTRLTVL.

The chain links TRBV21-1 to TRBJ2-1; the table's D call of TRBD2 was not tested on the DNA. TRBV21-1 is given as a pseudogene. The CDR3 has 17 amino acids. The CDR3 is CASSKVEGLATYNEQFF. As DNA, the CDR3 is TGTGCCAGCAGCAAAGTCGAGGGACTAGCGACCTACAATGAGCAGTTCTTC.

With respect to this clone: A read error may account for a junction end that differs from germline. This chain connects TRBV29-1 to TRBJ2-7; possibly TRBD1 for D (6 bases). There are 11 residues in the CDR3. Looked up from germline, CDR1 is SQVTM and CDR2 is ANQGSEA. Here the CDR3 DNA reads TGCAGCGTCATACACCTTGGACAGTCGGACTTC. Residues: CSVIHLGQSDF.

The J gene is TRBJ2-1, the V gene TRBV6-5; no firm D call. The germline V and J ends were trimmed by 0 bases and 5 bases, with 11 bases remaining between them. Germline assignment: CDR1 MNHEY and CDR2 SVGAGI. This CDR3 has 15 residues. The CDR3 loop reads CASSYSTEYHNEQFF. The CDR3 DNA reads TGTGCCAGCAGTTACTCCACAGAGTATCACAATGAGCAGTTCTTC.

The V and J genes are TRBV18 and TRBJ1-4, with D possibly being TRBD1 (5 bases). V dropped 3 bases and J dropped 8 bases, with 10 bases sitting between them. CDR3 size: 13 residues. The germline V gene has CDR1 KGHSH and CDR2 LQKENI. The CDR3 is CASSPQGGEKLFF. DNA of the CDR3: TGTGCCAGCTCACCTCAGGGAGGCGAAAAACTGTTTTTT.